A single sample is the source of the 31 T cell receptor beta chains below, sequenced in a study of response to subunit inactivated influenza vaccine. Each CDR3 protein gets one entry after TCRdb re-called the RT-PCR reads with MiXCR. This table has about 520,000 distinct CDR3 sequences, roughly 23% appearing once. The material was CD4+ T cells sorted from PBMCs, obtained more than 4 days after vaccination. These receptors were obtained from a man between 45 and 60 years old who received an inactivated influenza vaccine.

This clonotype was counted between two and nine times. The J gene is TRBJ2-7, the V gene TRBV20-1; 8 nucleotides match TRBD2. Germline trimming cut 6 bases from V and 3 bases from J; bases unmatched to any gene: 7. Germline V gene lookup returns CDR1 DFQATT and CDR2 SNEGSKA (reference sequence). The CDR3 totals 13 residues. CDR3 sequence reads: CSAMREVLYEQYF. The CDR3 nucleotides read TGCAGTGCAATGCGGGAGGTGCTCTACGAGCAGTACTTC.

The CDR3 DNA follows: TGTGCCAGCAGCCAAGATTGGAAGAACACTGAAGCTTTCTTT. Its translation is CASSQDWKNTEAFF. The rearrangement joins TRBV4-2 to TRBJ1-1; the D is unclear. The CDR3 covers 14 residues. The V gene lost 0 bases and the J gene lost 1 base, with 6 bases spanning the gap. Germline V CDR1 and CDR2: LGHNA, YNFKEQ.

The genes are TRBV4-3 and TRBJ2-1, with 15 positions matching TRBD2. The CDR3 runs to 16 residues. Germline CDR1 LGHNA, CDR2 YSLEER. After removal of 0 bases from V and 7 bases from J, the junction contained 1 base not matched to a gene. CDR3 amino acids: CASSQEGLAGGNEQFF. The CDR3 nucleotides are TGCGCCAGCAGCCAAGAAGGACTAGCGGGAGGGAATGAGCAGTTCTTC.

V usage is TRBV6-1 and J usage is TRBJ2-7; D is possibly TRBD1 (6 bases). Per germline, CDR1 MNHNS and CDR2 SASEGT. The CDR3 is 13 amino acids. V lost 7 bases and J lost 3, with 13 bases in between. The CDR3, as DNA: TGTGCCAGCACCCCTTCAGGGGACTACGAGCAGTACTTC. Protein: CASTPSGDYEQYF.

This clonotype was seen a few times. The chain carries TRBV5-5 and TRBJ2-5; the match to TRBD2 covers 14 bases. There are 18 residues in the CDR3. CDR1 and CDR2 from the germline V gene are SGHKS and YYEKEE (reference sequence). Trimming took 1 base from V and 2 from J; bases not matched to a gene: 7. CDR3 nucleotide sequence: TGTGCCAGCAGCTTGAGGACTAGCGGGGGGTGGCCGCAAGAGACCCAGTACTTC. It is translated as CASSLRTSGGWPQETQYF.

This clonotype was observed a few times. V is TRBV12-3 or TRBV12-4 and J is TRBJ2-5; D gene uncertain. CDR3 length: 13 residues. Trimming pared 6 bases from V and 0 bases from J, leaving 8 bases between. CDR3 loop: CASSELYQETQYF. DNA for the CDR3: TGTGCCAGCAGCGAGTTGTACCAAGAGACCCAGTACTTC.

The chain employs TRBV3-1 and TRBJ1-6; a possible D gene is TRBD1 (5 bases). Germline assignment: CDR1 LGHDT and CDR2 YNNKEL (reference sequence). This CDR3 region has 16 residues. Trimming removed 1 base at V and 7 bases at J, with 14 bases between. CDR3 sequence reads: CASSQAPQGVNSPLHF. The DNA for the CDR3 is TGTGCCAGCAGCCAAGCCCCCCAGGGAGTGAATTCACCCCTCCACTTT.

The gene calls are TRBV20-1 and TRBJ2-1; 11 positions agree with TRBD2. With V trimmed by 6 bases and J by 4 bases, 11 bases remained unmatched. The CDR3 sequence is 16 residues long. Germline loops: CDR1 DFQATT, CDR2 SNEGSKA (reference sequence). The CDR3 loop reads CSATDLAGGRYNEQFF. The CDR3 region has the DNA TGCAGTGCCACTGATTTAGCGGGGGGGCGATACAATGAGCAGTTCTTC.

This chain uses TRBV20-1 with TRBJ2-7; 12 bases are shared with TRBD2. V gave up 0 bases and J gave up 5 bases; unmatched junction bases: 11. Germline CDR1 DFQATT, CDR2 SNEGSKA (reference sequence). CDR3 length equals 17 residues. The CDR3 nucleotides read TGCAGTGCTAGAGATTTCCGGAGACTAGCGGGAGCTAACGAGCAGTACTTC. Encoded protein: CSARDFRRLAGANEQYF.

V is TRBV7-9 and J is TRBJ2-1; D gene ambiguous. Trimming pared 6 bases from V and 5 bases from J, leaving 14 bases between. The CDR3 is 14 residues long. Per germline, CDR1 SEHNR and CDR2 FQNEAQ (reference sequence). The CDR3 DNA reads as TGTGCCAGCAGAGGGTTGGTTACGGACAATGAGCAGTTCTTC. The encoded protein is CASRGLVTDNEQFF.

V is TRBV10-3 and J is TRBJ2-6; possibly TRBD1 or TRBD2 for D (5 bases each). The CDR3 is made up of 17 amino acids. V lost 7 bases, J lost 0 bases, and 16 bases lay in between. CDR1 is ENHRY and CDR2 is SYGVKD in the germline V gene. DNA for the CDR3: TGTGCCATCACCCAGGGTTTTGGGGGCTCTGGGGCCAACGTCCTGACTTTC. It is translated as CAITQGFGGSGANVLTF.

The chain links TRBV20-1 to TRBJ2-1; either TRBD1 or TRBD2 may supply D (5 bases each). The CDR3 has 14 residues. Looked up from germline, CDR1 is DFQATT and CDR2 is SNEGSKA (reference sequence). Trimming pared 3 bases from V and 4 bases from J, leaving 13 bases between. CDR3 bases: TGCAGTGCTAGGGGTGGGGGTCCTTACAATGAGCAGTTCTTC. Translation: CSARGGGPYNEQFF.

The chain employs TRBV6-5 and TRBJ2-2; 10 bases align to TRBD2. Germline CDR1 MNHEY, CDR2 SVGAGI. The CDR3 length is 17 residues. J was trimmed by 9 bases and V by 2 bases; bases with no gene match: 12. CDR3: CASSYKIPSGSTRELFF. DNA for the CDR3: TGTGCCAGCAGTTACAAAATCCCTAGCGGGAGTACCCGGGAGCTGTTTTTT.

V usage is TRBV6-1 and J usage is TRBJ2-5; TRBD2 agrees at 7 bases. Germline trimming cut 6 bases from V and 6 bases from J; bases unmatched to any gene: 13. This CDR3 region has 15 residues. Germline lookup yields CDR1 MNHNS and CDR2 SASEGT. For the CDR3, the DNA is TGTGCCAGCAGACTGACTAGCTCGGGTTCGCAGACCCAGTACTTC. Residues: CASRLTSSGSQTQYF.

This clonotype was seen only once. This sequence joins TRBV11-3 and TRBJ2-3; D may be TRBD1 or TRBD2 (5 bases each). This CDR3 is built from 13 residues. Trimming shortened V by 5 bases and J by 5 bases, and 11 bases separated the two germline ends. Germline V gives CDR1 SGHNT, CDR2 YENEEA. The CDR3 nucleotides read TGTGCCAGCAGCCATACAGGAGGAGATACGCAGTATTTT. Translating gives CASSHTGGDTQYF. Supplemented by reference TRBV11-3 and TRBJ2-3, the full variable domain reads EAGVVQSPRYKIIEKKQPVAFWCNPISGHNTLYWYLQNLGQGPELLIRYENEEAVDDSQLPKDRFSAERLKGVDSTLKIQPAELGDSAVYLCASSHTGGDTQYFGPGTRLTVL.

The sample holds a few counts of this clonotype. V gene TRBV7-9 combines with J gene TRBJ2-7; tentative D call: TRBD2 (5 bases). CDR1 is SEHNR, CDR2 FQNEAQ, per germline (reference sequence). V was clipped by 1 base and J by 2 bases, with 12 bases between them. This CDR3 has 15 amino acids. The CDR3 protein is CASSLGAGITYEQYF. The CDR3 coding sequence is TGTGCCAGCAGCTTAGGGGCGGGCATAACCTACGAGCAGTACTTC. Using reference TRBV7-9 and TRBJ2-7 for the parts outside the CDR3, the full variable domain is DTGVSQNPRHKITKRGQNVTFRCDPISEHNRLYWYRQTLGQGPEFLTYFQNEAQLEKSRLLSDRFSAERPKGSFSTLEIQRTEQGDSAMYLCASSLGAGITYEQYFGPGTRLTVT.

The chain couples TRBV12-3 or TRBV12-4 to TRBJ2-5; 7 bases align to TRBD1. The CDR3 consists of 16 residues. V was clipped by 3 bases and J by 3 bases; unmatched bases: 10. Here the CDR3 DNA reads TGTGCCAGCAGTTTGAGACAGGGTAGGGGTGAAGAGACCCAGTACTTC. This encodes CASSLRQGRGEETQYF.

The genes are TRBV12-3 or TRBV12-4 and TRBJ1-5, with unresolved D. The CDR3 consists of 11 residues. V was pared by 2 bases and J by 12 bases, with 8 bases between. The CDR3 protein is CASSLNSRQHF. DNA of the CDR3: TGTGCCAGCAGTTTAAACAGCCGCCAGCATTTT.

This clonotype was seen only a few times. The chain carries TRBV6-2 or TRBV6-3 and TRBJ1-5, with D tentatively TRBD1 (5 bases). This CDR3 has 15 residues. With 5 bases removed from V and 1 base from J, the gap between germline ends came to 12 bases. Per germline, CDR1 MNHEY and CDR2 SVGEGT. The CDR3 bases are TGTGCCAGCAGTGGGGGGGTTTGGAGCAATCAGCCCCAGCATTTT. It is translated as CASSGGVWSNQPQHF.

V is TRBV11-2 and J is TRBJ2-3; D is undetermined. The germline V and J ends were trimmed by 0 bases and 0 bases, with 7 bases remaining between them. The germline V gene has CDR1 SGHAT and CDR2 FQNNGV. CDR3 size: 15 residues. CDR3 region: CASSLDFVSTDTQYF. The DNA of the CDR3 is TGTGCCAGCAGCTTAGATTTTGTAAGCACAGATACGCAGTATTTT.

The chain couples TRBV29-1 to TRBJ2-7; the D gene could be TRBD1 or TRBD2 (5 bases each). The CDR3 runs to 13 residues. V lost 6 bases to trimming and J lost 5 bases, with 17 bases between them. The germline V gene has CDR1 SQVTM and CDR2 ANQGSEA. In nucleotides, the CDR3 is TGCAGCGTCGTAGACGCAGGGAGACACGAGCAGTACTTC. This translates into CSVVDAGRHEQYF.

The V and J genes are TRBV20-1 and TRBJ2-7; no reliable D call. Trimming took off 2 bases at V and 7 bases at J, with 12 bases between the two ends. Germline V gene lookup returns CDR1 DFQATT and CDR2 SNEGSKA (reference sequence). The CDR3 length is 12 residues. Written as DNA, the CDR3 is TGCAGTGCTAGACCTACCCTGGGAGAGCAGTACTTC. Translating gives CSARPTLGEQYF.

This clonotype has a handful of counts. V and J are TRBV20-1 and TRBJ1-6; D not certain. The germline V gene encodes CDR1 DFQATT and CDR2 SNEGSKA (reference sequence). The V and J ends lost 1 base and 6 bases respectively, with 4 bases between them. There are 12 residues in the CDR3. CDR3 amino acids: CSARGSNSPLHF. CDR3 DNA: TGCAGTGCTAGAGGGAGTAATTCACCCCTCCACTTT.

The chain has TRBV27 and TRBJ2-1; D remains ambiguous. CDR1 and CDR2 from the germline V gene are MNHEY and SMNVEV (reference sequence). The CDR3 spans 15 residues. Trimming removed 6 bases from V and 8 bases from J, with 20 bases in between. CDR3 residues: CASSLTLKTLYEQFF. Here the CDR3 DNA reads TGTGCCAGCAGCCTTACTCTCAAGACACTCTATGAGCAGTTCTTC.

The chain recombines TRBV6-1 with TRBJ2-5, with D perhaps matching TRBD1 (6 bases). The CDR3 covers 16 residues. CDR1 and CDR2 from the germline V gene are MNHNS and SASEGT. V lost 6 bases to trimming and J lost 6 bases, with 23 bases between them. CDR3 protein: CASSSPDLTGRKTQYF. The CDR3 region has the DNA TGTGCCAGCAGCTCCCCTGACCTGACAGGAAGAAAGACCCAGTACTTC.

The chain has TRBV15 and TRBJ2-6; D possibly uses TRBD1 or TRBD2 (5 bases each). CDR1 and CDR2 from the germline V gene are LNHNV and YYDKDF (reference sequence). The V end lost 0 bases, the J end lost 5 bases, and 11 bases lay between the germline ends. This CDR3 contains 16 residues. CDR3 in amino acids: CATSRDRDARANVLTF. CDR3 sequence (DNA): TGTGCCACCAGCAGAGACCGGGACGCCCGGGCCAACGTCCTGACTTTC.

In DNA, the CDR3 is TGCAGTGCTAGAGATAGCCGACGCGCCTGGGACAAAGATGGCTACACCTTC. The encoded protein is CSARDSRRAWDKDGYTF. The chain has TRBV20-1 and TRBJ1-2, with a possible D match to TRBD1 (6 bases). Germline V gives CDR1 DFQATT, CDR2 SNEGSKA (reference sequence). This CDR3 spans 17 amino acids. The V gene lost 0 bases and the J gene lost 6 bases, with 23 bases spanning the gap.

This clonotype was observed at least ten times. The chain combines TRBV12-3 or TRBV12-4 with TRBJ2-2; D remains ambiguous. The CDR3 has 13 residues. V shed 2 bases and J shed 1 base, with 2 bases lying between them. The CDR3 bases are TGTGCCAGCAGTTTATTGAACACCGGGGAGCTGTTTTTT. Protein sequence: CASSLLNTGELFF.

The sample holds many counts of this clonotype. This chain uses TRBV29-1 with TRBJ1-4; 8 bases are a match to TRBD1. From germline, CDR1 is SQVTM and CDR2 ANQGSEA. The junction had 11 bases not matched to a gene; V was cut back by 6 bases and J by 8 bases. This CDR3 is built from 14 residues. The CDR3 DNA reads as TGCAGCGTCGTTATTACAGGGGGAGGCGAAAAACTGTTTTTT. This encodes CSVVITGGGEKLFF.

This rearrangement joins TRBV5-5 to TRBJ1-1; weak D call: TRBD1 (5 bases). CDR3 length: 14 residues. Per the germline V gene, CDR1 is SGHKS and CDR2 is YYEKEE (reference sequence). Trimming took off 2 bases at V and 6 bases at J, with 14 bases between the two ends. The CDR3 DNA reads TGTGCCAGCAGCTTAGGGACTTCTTTCTCTGAAGCTTTCTTT. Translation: CASSLGTSFSEAFF.

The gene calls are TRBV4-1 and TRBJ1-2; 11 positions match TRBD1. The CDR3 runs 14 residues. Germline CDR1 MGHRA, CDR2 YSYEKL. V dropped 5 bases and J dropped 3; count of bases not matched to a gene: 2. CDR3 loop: CASSAGQGDYGYTF. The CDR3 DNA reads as TGCGCCAGCAGCGCGGGACAGGGGGACTATGGCTACACCTTC.